The source of this T cell receptor (beta chain) is a study of blood T cell repertoires in COVID-19. Study-wide context: Sources were T cells, B-cell-depleted T cells, or PBMCs; the material itself was cDNA or gDNA.

The CDR3 extends over 15 amino acids. Germline CDR1 reads LNHDA; CDR2 reads SQIVND (reference sequence). The V gene lost 4 bases and the J gene lost 2 bases, with 14 bases spanning the gap. In the source study's methods: Reference gene primers were amplified, and this amplification served to estimate nucleated cell counts. The table came from immunoSEQ multiplex PCR; TCRdb's copy has only in-frame clones and leaves some out. The V and J calls and clone size are taken from that table; D and trimming were inferred from the DNA. The table includes about 200,000 clones, about 92% detected once. Sequenced input: peripheral blood. The V and J genes are TRBV19 and TRBJ1-2; D unclear. The origin of this receptor is a young man with acute or convalescent COVID-19. The CDR3 DNA reads TGTGCCAGTAGTAGCTTGGGAGTCCCGAACTATGGCTACACCTTC. Protein: CASSSLGVPNYGYTF.